The 12 T cell receptor beta chains presented below share a single source sample, sequenced in a study of blood T cell repertoires in COVID-19. Repertoires were generated with immunoSEQ multiplex PCR, while TCRdb's copy carries only in-frame clones and drops some. The sample yields some 250,000 clones, about nine tenths seen once. Material: peripheral blood. These receptors all come from a man under 40 who had recovered from COVID-19.

The J gene is TRBJ2-3, the V gene TRBV11-2; 7 bases map to TRBD1. Trimming took 4 bases from V and 2 from J; bases not matched to a gene: 6. This CDR3 has 15 residues. CDR1 is SGHAT, CDR2 FQNNGV, per germline. The CDR3 region has the DNA TGTGCCAGCAGCTCTCAGGGGGTCCACACAGATACGCAGTATTTT. Translation: CASSSQGVHTDTQYF.

J is TRBJ2-3 and V is TRBV5-8; 7 nucleotides match TRBD1. Germline CDR1 is SGHTS and CDR2 is YDEGEE. V gave up 2 bases and J gave up 4 bases; unmatched junction bases: 7. This CDR3 contains 15 residues. CDR3 region: CASSFDRVVADTQYF. The CDR3 DNA reads TGTGCCAGCAGCTTCGACAGGGTAGTGGCAGATACGCAGTATTTT.

The chain recombines TRBV10-1 with TRBJ1-1, with D possibly TRBD1 on 6 matching bases. The CDR3 runs to 13 residues. Looked up from germline, CDR1 is WNHNN and CDR2 is SYGVQD (reference sequence). V was trimmed by 6 bases and J by 5 bases, leaving 13 bases between them. CDR3 in DNA: TGCGCCAGCAGGAAACAGGGTGATACTGAAGCTTTCTTT. Its translation: CASRKQGDTEAFF.

The chain combines TRBV18 with TRBJ2-7; 12 bases agree with TRBD1. Germline V gene data show CDR1 as KGHSH and CDR2 as LQKENI. The length of the CDR3 is 16 residues. Trimming took 5 bases from V and 5 from J; bases not matched to a gene: 10. The chain's CDR3 is CASSSAGTGGFNEQYF. The CDR3 bases are TGTGCCAGCTCATCGGCCGGGACAGGGGGCTTCAACGAGCAGTACTTC.

V gene TRBV18 combines with J gene TRBJ2-2, with D possibly being TRBD1 (6 bases). Germline lookup yields CDR1 KGHSH and CDR2 LQKENI. The V end lost 5 bases, the J end lost 8 bases, and 15 bases lay between the germline ends. The CDR3 consists of 14 residues. The CDR3 reads CASSFGQRSGELFF. The CDR3 DNA reads TGTGCCAGCTCATTCGGACAGCGGTCTGGGGAGCTGTTTTTT.

The V and J genes are TRBV5-1 and TRBJ2-2; TRBD1 is a possible D gene (6 bases). Trimming pared 4 bases from V and 4 bases from J, leaving 14 bases between. Germline V CDR1 and CDR2: SGHRS, YFSETQ. CDR3 size: 15 residues. The CDR3: CASSPQGRFTGELFF. The CDR3 bases are TGCGCCAGCAGCCCACAGGGACGATTCACCGGGGAGCTGTTTTTT.

The V call is TRBV7-9, the J call TRBJ2-1, with D maybe TRBD1 (5 bases). Germline CDR1 and CDR2: SEHNR and FQNEAQ (reference sequence). With 5 bases removed from V and 7 bases from J, the gap between germline ends came to 6 bases. The CDR3 runs 11 residues. CDR3 sequence reads: CASSPGNEQFF. The CDR3 coding sequence is TGTGCCAGCAGCCCAGGGAATGAGCAGTTCTTC.

This clone was seen only a few times. The chain joins TRBV30 to TRBJ1-6, with TRBD1 as a possible D gene (6 bases). With 2 bases removed from V and 5 bases from J, the gap between germline ends came to 13 bases. This CDR3 spans 15 amino acids. Per germline, CDR1 GTSNPN and CDR2 SVGIG (reference sequence). CDR3 region: CAWSLRAGDNSPLHF. CDR3 bases: TGTGCCTGGAGTCTAAGGGCAGGGGATAATTCACCCCTCCACTTT.

V and J are TRBV3-1 (or the pseudogene TRBV3-2) and TRBJ1-6; no firm D call. The length of the CDR3 is 17 residues. Trimming removed 1 base from V and 6 bases from J, with 16 bases in between. The germline CDR1 and CDR2 sequences are LGHDT and YNNKEL (reference sequence). The CDR3 loop is CASSQGDTSDFNSPLHF. The CDR3 DNA reads as TGTGCCAGCAGCCAAGGCGACACCTCGGATTTTAATTCACCCCTCCACTTT.

V is TRBV6-1 and J is TRBJ2-1; 7 bases are shared with TRBD1. Trimming removed 3 bases from V and 2 bases from J; junction bases left unmatched: 4. Germline V gives CDR1 MNHNS, CDR2 SASEGT. CDR3 length: 15 amino acids. The CDR3 protein is CASSDTGAAYNEQFF. In nucleotides, the CDR3 is TGTGCCAGCAGTGATACAGGGGCTGCCTACAATGAGCAGTTCTTC.

The CDR3 region is CASSLVFRGGSYNEQFF. The DNA for the CDR3 is TGCGCCAGCAGCTTGGTATTTCGGGGGGGATCCTACAATGAGCAGTTCTTC. The chain couples TRBV5-1 to TRBJ2-1, with 8 positions matching TRBD2. Germline V gene lookup returns CDR1 SGHRS and CDR2 YFSETQ. V shed 0 bases, J shed 1 base, and the junction held 6 bases outside the gene matches. The CDR3 consists of 17 residues.

The rearrangement uses TRBV27 and TRBJ2-7; D unresolved. Trimming took 2 bases from V and 0 from J, leaving 5 bases between them. The CDR3 has 13 amino acids. The germline gives CDR1 MNHEY, CDR2 SMNVEV (reference sequence). In DNA form, the CDR3 reads TGTGCCAGCAGTTTACAGGCCTCCTACGAGCAGTACTTC. Translated, it gives CASSLQASYEQYF.